These 28 T cell receptor beta chains originate from one sample sequenced in a study of blood T cell repertoires in COVID-19. Clones were read by immunoSEQ multiplex PCR, and TCRdb kept only the in-frame ones, dropping some. This table holds 260,000 or so clones, approximately 90% found once. Sequencing input: PBMCs or T cells enriched from blood (not recorded which). The receptors were gathered from a man aged 18 to 29 who had recovered from COVID-19.

The genes are TRBV6-5 and TRBJ2-2, with 9 positions matching TRBD1. V lost 8 bases, J lost 7 bases, and 8 bases stayed unmatched. This CDR3 has 14 amino acids. In germline, CDR1 is MNHEY, CDR2 SVGAGI. CDR3 amino acids: CASAGQGIIGELFF. The CDR3 DNA reads as TGTGCCAGCGCGGGACAGGGTATTATCGGGGAGCTGTTTTTT.

This chain joins TRBV20-1 and TRBJ1-2, with TRBD1 matching 9 bases. Germline V gives CDR1 DFQATT, CDR2 SNEGSKA (reference sequence). This CDR3 spans 18 amino acids. The J segment lost 2 bases and the V segment lost 4 bases, leaving 17 bases of the junction unmatched. The CDR3 protein is CSANEVLTGGLKNYGYTF. The CDR3 bases are TGCAGTGCTAATGAAGTGCTGACAGGGGGACTAAAGAACTATGGCTACACCTTC.

The chain links TRBV20-1 to TRBJ2-1, with 10 bases lining up with TRBD2. This CDR3 region has 16 residues. Germline assignment: CDR1 DFQATT and CDR2 SNEGSKA (reference sequence). Germline trimming cut 3 bases from V and 3 bases from J; bases unmatched to any gene: 8. This chain's CDR3 is CSASSRTSGDYNEQFF. CDR3 nucleotides: TGCAGTGCTAGTTCAAGGACTAGCGGAGACTACAATGAGCAGTTCTTC.

The chain carries TRBV6-5 and TRBJ1-4; the D is unclear. The CDR3 consists of 13 residues. Germline V gene lookup returns CDR1 MNHEY and CDR2 SVGAGI. V dropped 11 bases and J dropped 5 bases, with 15 bases sitting between them. CDR3 sequence reads: CAGRRASNEKLFF. The CDR3 DNA reads TGTGCCGGTCGGCGGGCCTCGAATGAAAAACTGTTTTTT.

The gene calls are TRBV25-1 and TRBJ1-4; weak D call: TRBD1 (6 bases). This CDR3 region has 14 residues. Germline V gives CDR1 MGHDK, CDR2 SYGVNS. With 3 bases removed from V and 4 bases from J, the gap between germline ends came to 9 bases. The CDR3 reads CASSDDRHNEKLFF. CDR3 nucleotide sequence: TGTGCCAGCAGTGATGACAGGCATAATGAAAAACTGTTTTTT.

This clone was picked up a small number of times. The chain employs TRBV4-1 and TRBJ1-1, with TRBD1 matching 9 bases. After removal of 0 bases from V and 11 bases from J, the junction contained 13 bases not matched to a gene. Germline CDR1 reads MGHRA; CDR2 reads YSYEKL. This CDR3 is 16 amino acids long. CDR3 DNA: TGCGCCAGCAGCCAAGATAGGGGGACAGGGTACTCGACGGCTTTCTTT. As protein: CASSQDRGTGYSTAFF.

The chain recombines TRBV18 with TRBJ2-5; 9 nucleotides agree with TRBD2. The V segment lost 3 bases and the J segment 3 bases; nucleotides outside the gene matches: 8. CDR1 KGHSH and CDR2 LQKENI come from the germline V gene. The CDR3 contains 16 residues. The CDR3 nucleotides read TGTGCCAGCTCACCTAATAGACTAGCGGAGAAAGAGACCCAGTACTTC. The encoded protein is CASSPNRLAEKETQYF.

This clone was observed a single time. The V call is TRBV19, the J call TRBJ2-1, with D perhaps TRBD2 (7 bases). V lost 1 base and J 3 bases, leaving 19 bases between the germline ends. Germline V lookup: CDR1 LNHDA, CDR2 SQIVND (reference sequence). The length of the CDR3 is 18 residues. CDR3 in amino acids: CASSIGGGWAPRYNEQFF. In DNA form, the CDR3 reads TGTGCCAGTAGTATAGGGGGGGGCTGGGCCCCACGCTACAATGAGCAGTTCTTC.

This rearrangement joins TRBV27 to TRBJ1-5, with 9 bases aligning to TRBD1. Germline V gene lookup returns CDR1 MNHEY and CDR2 SMNVEV (reference sequence). Trimming took 7 bases from V and 0 from J; bases not matched to a gene: 10. CDR3 length equals 17 residues. Written as DNA, the CDR3 is TGTGCCAGCACCGCTGGACAGGGGCCATTTAGCAATCAGCCCCAGCATTTT. Translated: CASTAGQGPFSNQPQHF.

This rearrangement joins TRBV28 to TRBJ2-3, with D unclear. This CDR3 is built from 13 residues. V was pared by 3 bases and J by 7 bases, with 11 bases between. Germline loops: CDR1 MDHEN, CDR2 SYDVKM. The CDR3 sequence: CASSLGQYNTQYF. DNA for the CDR3: TGTGCCAGCAGTTTGGGCCAATATAATACGCAGTATTTT.

This chain connects TRBV28 to TRBJ1-5; D is possibly TRBD1 (6 bases). Germline lookup yields CDR1 MDHEN and CDR2 SYDVKM. V was clipped by 6 bases and J by 2 bases, with 17 bases between them. CDR3 length: 16 amino acids. CDR3: CASRWGGPLGNQPQHF. The CDR3 coding sequence is TGTGCCAGCAGGTGGGGGGGGCCGCTCGGCAATCAGCCCCAGCATTTT.

V usage is TRBV7-9 and J usage is TRBJ2-7; D may be TRBD1 (5 bases). The germline V gene has CDR1 SEHNR and CDR2 FQNEAQ (reference sequence). The germline V and J ends were trimmed by 0 bases and 4 bases, with 13 bases remaining between them. The CDR3 length is 15 residues. CDR3 in DNA: TGTGCCAGCAGCTTAGCCAGGTCCAGGGTTTACGAGCAGTACTTC. Translating gives CASSLARSRVYEQYF.

The chain carries TRBV7-2 and TRBJ2-1, with TRBD2 as a possible D gene (6 bases). The CDR3 extends over 15 amino acids. CDR1 and CDR2 (germline): SGHTA, FQGNSA. V was cut by 5 bases and J by 6 bases, with 17 bases left in between. DNA for the CDR3: TGTGCCAGCAGCGTCTCCGTTAGCGGACTCAATGAGCAGTTCTTC. It translates to CASSVSVSGLNEQFF.

V is TRBV19 and J is TRBJ1-4, with a tentative D call TRBD1 (6 bases). CDR1 LNHDA and CDR2 SQIVND come from the germline V gene (reference sequence). The V end was cut by 6 bases, the J end by 1 base, with 9 bases between. The CDR3 spans 14 residues. The CDR3: CASRPGVTNEKLFF. CDR3 DNA sequence: TGTGCCAGTAGGCCAGGGGTAACTAATGAAAAACTGTTTTTT.

The chain uses TRBV5-1 and TRBJ2-5, with 9 bases matching TRBD2. J was trimmed by 6 bases and V by 4 bases; bases with no gene match: 16. There are 17 residues in the CDR3. CDR1 SGHRS and CDR2 YFSETQ come from the germline V gene. CDR3 region: CASSPRDRIAGVKTQYF. CDR3 coding DNA: TGCGCCAGCAGCCCCAGGGACCGAATAGCGGGAGTTAAGACCCAGTACTTC.

The V gene is TRBV24-1, the J gene TRBJ1-1; possibly TRBD1 for D (5 bases). The CDR3 is 15 residues long. Trimming removed 3 bases from V and 4 bases from J, with 14 bases in between. Germline CDR1 is KGHDR and CDR2 is SFDVKD. The CDR3 loop reads CATSDGGGSGTEAFF. The CDR3 DNA is TGTGCCACCAGTGATGGGGGAGGCAGCGGCACTGAAGCTTTCTTT.

The V and J genes are TRBV12-1 and TRBJ2-7; the table's D call, TRBD1, has no DNA check behind it. TRBV12-1 has pseudogene status. CDR3 size: 16 residues. The CDR3 region has the DNA TGTGCCAGCAGCTTTCGTAGGACAGGGCCGTCCTACGAGCAGTACTTC. It is translated as CASSFRRTGPSYEQYF.

The chain has TRBV7-2 and TRBJ2-3; D uncertain. This CDR3 is built from 15 residues. CDR1 and CDR2 from the germline V gene are SGHTA and FQGNSA. V lost 1 base and J lost 2, with 10 bases in between. In DNA form, the CDR3 reads TGTGCCAGCAGCTTAGTTGGTACAACCACAGATACGCAGTATTTT. This codes for CASSLVGTTTDTQYF.

This sequence joins TRBV15 and TRBJ1-1; no definite D call. Germline V gives CDR1 LNHNV, CDR2 YYDKDF (reference sequence). The germline V and J ends were trimmed by 1 base and 11 bases, with 11 bases remaining between them. The CDR3 runs 12 residues. The CDR3 region is CATSRGSLRAFF. CDR3 DNA sequence: TGTGCCACCAGCAGAGGGAGTTTAAGGGCTTTCTTT.

The chain links TRBV9 to TRBJ2-3, with TRBD2 identical over 9 bases. Trimming took 0 bases from V and 5 from J; bases not matched to a gene: 7. Germline lookup yields CDR1 SGDLS and CDR2 YYNGEE. The CDR3 covers 16 residues. The CDR3 bases are TGTGCCAGCAGCGTAGCGGGCGGGGGGGCCGGAGATACGCAGTATTTT. This sequence encodes CASSVAGGGAGDTQYF.

The J gene is TRBJ1-5, the V gene TRBV6-4; no clear D gene. CDR3 length equals 13 residues. Trimming took off 2 bases at V and 7 bases at J, with 9 bases between the two ends. Germline-derived CDR1 and CDR2 are MRHNA and SNTAGT. CDR3 amino acids: CASSDRVVQPQHF. The CDR3 DNA reads as TGTGCCAGCAGTGACCGGGTAGTACAGCCCCAGCATTTT.

The V call is TRBV7-8, the J call TRBJ1-4, with TRBD1 as a possible D gene (5 bases). CDR3 size: 16 residues. V was cut by 3 bases and J by 6 bases, with 17 bases left in between. The germline CDR1 and CDR2 sequences are SGHVS and FQNEAQ. The CDR3 is CASSFPMGGADEKLFF. DNA of the CDR3: TGTGCCAGCAGCTTCCCCATGGGGGGAGCGGATGAAAAACTGTTTTTT.

The chain has TRBV27 and TRBJ2-7; D is perhaps TRBD2 (5 bases). Trimming cost V 10 bases and J 0 bases, with 13 bases left between them. The CDR3 has 13 residues. Per germline, CDR1 MNHEY and CDR2 SMNVEV (reference sequence). The CDR3 coding sequence is TGTGCCACCCTCGGGGAAGGCTCCTACGAGCAGTACTTC. Encoded protein: CATLGEGSYEQYF.

The rearrangement uses TRBV6-5 and TRBJ2-3; D is ambiguous. CDR3 length: 15 amino acids. With 8 bases removed from V and 1 base from J, the gap between germline ends came to 16 bases. CDR1 and CDR2 (germline): MNHEY, SVGAGI. CDR3 coding DNA: TGTGCCAGCCCCCAATGGGCCGGATGCACAGATACGCAGTATTTT. This gives the protein CASPQWAGCTDTQYF.

The chain uses TRBV3-1 (or the pseudogene TRBV3-2) and TRBJ1-5, with D unresolved. The V gene's germline CDR1 is LGHDT and CDR2 YNNKEL (reference sequence). The CDR3 has 14 amino acids. V lost 0 bases and J 7 bases, leaving 10 bases between the germline ends. The CDR3 here is CASSQDTTRQPQHF. The CDR3 DNA reads as TGTGCCAGCAGCCAAGATACGACGCGGCAGCCCCAGCATTTT.

In nucleotides, the CDR3 is TGTGCCAGCATTCGACAGGGGGGCAATGAGCAGTTCTTC. The encoded protein is CASIRQGGNEQFF. This chain uses TRBV6-5 with TRBJ2-1, with 9 bases aligning to TRBD1. The junction had 4 bases not matched to a gene; V was cut back by 7 bases and J by 6 bases. The CDR3 runs 13 residues. Germline V gene sequence: CDR1 MNHEY, CDR2 SVGAGI.

The chain links TRBV7-9 to TRBJ1-3, with D uncertain. Trimming took 4 bases from V and 0 from J, leaving 10 bases between them. From germline, CDR1 is SEHNR and CDR2 FQNEAQ (reference sequence). There are 15 residues in the CDR3. The CDR3 DNA reads as TGTGCCAGCAGCTCGGTACCCCTCTCTGGAAACACCATATATTTT. This translates into CASSSVPLSGNTIYF.

The chain recombines TRBV15 with TRBJ1-1, with D possibly TRBD1 on 5 matching bases. CDR3 length: 15 amino acids. Deletions cut 0 bases from V and 1 base from J, with 9 bases between. The V gene's germline CDR1 is LNHNV and CDR2 YYDKDF (reference sequence). The CDR3 DNA reads TGTGCCACCAGCAGAGATACAGGTACGAACACTGAAGCTTTCTTT. Translation gives CATSRDTGTNTEAFF.